This TCR beta chain was profiled in a study of blood T cell repertoires in COVID-19. Trimming left V 4 bases short and J 2 bases short, with 9 bases between. This CDR3 has 13 amino acids. Germline assignment: CDR1 MNHNY and CDR2 SVGAGI (reference sequence). Assay used: immunoSEQ multiplex PCR; TCRdb lists only in-frame clones, some missing. The sample includes hundreds of thousands of clones, more than 75% of them seen just once. The receptor was derived from a woman aged 30 to 39 who had recovered from COVID-19. Source material: peripheral blood. The chain carries TRBV6-6 and TRBJ2-7; D ambiguous. The chain's CDR3 is CASSSRVAYEQYF. The CDR3 nucleotides are TGTGCCAGCAGTTCGCGAGTGGCCTACGAGCAGTACTTC.